A few counts support the clone carrying this T cell receptor beta chain. In the original processing: Estimates of nucleated cell counts were drawn from the amplification of reference gene primers. Libraries were prepared by immunoSEQ multiplex PCR; TCRdb keeps only in-frame clonotypes and omits some of them. V and J calls and clone size come straight from that table; D and trimming were deduced from the DNA. The sample contains about 110,000 clones, approximately 88% of which appear only once. The entry originates in a study of blood T cell repertoires in COVID-19. Across the study: COVID-19 samples collected from the United States, Italy and Spain covered acute and convalescent phases. PBMCs, B-cell-depleted T cells, or T cells were the source of the cDNA or gDNA that made up the material.

Sequenced input: peripheral blood. This sequence was found in a woman between 65 and 79 years old with acute or convalescent COVID-19.

CDR3: CASSPGRGANGYTF. The CDR3 DNA reads as TGTGCCAGCAGCCCAGGGCGGGGGGCAAATGGCTACACCTTC. The V and J genes are TRBV7-3 and TRBJ1-2; TRBD1 might be the D (6 bases). Germline V gene data show CDR1 as SGHTA and CDR2 as FQGTGA. Trimming pared 5 bases from V and 6 bases from J, leaving 16 bases between. The CDR3 covers 14 residues.